The rows below give T cell receptor beta chains drawn from one sample of a study of blood T cell repertoires in COVID-19. The assay was immunoSEQ multiplex PCR, and TCRdb's table has in-frame clones only and misses some. This table holds 45,000 to 65,000 clones, approximately 89% found once. Sequenced material: peripheral blood. Source of these receptors: a man aged 55 to 70 with active COVID-19. Each CDR3 is given with its conserved first and last residue. The order of the fields is J gene, clone size, V gene, D gene, CDR3 DNA, CDR3 protein. A D gene is named only where the DNA matches it firmly. Not all rows give a size; the values are once, few, many and, for expanded clones, a class.

>TRBJ1-1|.|TRBV4-3|.
TGCGCCAGCAGCCAAGAGCTGGCAGGGCGTGCTTTCTTT
CASSQELAGRAFF
>TRBJ2-7|.|TRBV4-2|TRBD2
TGTGCCAGCAGCCTAAGACTAGCGGGAGGGGTCTCCTACGAGCAGTACTTC
CASSLRLAGGVSYEQYF
>TRBJ2-1|.|TRBV7-3|TRBD2
TGTGCCAGCAGCTTAACCGGACTAGCGGAGATTGGGGAGCAGTTCTTC
CASSLTGLAEIGEQFF
>TRBJ2-2|.|TRBV28|.
TGTGCCAGCAGTTTGGGGCAAACTACCGGGGAGCTGTTTTTT
CASSLGQTTGELFF
>TRBJ2-7|few|TRBV10-1|.
TGCGCCAGCAAAGGCGGACATAGCTACGAGCAGTACTTC
CASKGGHSYEQYF
>TRBJ1-4|.|TRBV7-8|.
TGTGCCAGCAGCCATATACAGGGATCAACTAATGAAAAACTGTTTTTT
CASSHIQGSTNEKLFF
>TRBJ2-2|once|TRBV6-1|TRBD1
TGTGCCAGCAGTGACCGCTTTGGGACAGGGAGGAACACCGGGGAGCTGTTTTTT
CASSDRFGTGRNTGELFF
>TRBJ2-3|.|TRBV6-5|TRBD2
TGTGCCAGCAGAATTAGCGGGAGCACAGATACGCAGTATTTT
CASRISGSTDTQYF
>TRBJ2-7|.|TRBV5-1|TRBD1
TGCGCCAGCAGATGGGTAAGCGGGACAGGGAGGGGCGACGAGCAGTACTTC
CASRWVSGTGRGDEQYF
>TRBJ2-7|.|TRBV6-5|TRBD2
TGTGCCAGCAAACAACCGGGACTAGCCCACGAGCAGTACTTC
CASKQPGLAHEQYF
>TRBJ2-1|.|TRBV9|TRBD1
TGTGCCAGCAGCGTACACGGACAGGGAAACAATGAGCAGTTCTTC
CASSVHGQGNNEQFF
>TRBJ2-1|.|TRBV30|.
TGTGCCTGGAGTGTAATAGGCAGGGAACATGAGCAGTTCTTC
CAWSVIGREHEQFF
>TRBJ2-1|few|TRBV28|TRBD2
TGTGCCAGCAGCTCCGGTCTAGCGGGAGGGCCCCTCTACAATGAGCAGTTCTTC
CASSSGLAGGPLYNEQFF
>TRBJ2-7|.|TRBV7-3|.
TGTGCCAGCAGCCACGGACTGGACTACGAGCAGTACTTC
CASSHGLDYEQYF
>TRBJ2-2|.|TRBV5-4|.
TGTGCCAGCAGCACAAGAACGAACACCGGGGAGCTGTTTTTT
CASSTRTNTGELFF